The entry below gives a single T cell receptor beta chain sequence along with its context. Its antigen is undetermined. These data belong to a study of T cell responses to AZD1222 COVID-19 vaccine. Study observations and caveats: Spike-wide coverage was observed for vaccine-associated CD4 TCRs, with dominant responses at 160-218 and 743-854. Clonal diversity was possibly underestimated, and the donors were mostly white British, with more females.

CDR3 length: 16 amino acids. The germline V and J ends were trimmed by 1 base and 3 bases, with 16 bases remaining between them. The germline V gene encodes CDR1 LGHDT and CDR2 YNNKEL (reference sequence). The data were produced by immunoSEQ multiplex PCR, yet TCRdb's version contains in-frame clones alone and is incomplete. The sample consists of 150,000 to 200,000 clones, over 90% of them appearing once. This chain uses TRBV3-1 (or the pseudogene TRBV3-2) with TRBJ2-7; D ambiguous. The receptor's source is an adult in good health. The material was peripheral blood, obtained on day 0 of AZD1222 vaccination. The CDR3 here is CASSQAFPNTRYEQYF. The CDR3, as DNA: TGTGCCAGCAGCCAAGCTTTTCCGAACACACGCTACGAGCAGTACTTC.